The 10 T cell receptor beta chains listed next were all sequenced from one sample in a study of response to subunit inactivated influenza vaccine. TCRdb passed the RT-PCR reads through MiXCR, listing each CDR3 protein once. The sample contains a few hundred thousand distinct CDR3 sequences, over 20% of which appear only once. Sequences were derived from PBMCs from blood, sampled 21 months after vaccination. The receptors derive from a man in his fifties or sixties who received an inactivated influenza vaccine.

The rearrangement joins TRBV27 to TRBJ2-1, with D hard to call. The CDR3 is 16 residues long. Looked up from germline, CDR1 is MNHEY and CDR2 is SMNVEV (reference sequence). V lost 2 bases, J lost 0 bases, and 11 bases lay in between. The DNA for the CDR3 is TGTGCCAGCAGTTTAGTCCTAGGTGACTCCTACAATGAGCAGTTCTTC. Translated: CASSLVLGDSYNEQFF.

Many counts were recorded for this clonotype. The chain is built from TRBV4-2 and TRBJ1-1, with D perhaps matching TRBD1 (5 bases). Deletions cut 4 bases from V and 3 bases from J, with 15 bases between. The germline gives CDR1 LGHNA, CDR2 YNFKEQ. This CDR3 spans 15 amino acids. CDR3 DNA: TGTGCCAGCAGCCGGGGGAGGAGGGATGACACTGAAGCTTTCTTT. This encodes CASSRGRRDDTEAFF.

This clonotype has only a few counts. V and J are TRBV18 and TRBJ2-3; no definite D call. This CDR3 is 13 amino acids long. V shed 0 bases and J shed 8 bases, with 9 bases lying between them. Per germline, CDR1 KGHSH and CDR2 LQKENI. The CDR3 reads CASSPPIERTQYF. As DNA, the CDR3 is TGTGCCAGCTCACCACCGATTGAACGTACGCAGTATTTT.

Written as DNA, the CDR3 is TGTGCCAGCAGGACTGGACAGGGGAATTTCTACGAGCAGTACTTC. Translated: CASRTGQGNFYEQYF. The rearrangement joins TRBV28 to TRBJ2-7; TRBD1 matches at 9 bases. This CDR3 has 15 residues. Unmatched junction bases numbered 9, after V lost 6 bases and J lost 3 bases. CDR1 and CDR2 (germline): MDHEN, SYDVKM.

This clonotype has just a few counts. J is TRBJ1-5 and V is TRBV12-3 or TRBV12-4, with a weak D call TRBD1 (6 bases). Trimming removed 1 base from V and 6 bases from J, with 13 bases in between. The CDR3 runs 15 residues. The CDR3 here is CASSLVPGVGQPQHF. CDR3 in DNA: TGTGCCAGCAGTTTAGTTCCAGGGGTGGGTCAGCCCCAGCATTTT.

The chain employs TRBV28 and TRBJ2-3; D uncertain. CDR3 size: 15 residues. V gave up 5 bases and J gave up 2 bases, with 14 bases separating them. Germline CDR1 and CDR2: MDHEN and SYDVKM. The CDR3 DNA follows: TGTGCCAGCAGTGTTAGGCTATTAAACACAGATACGCAGTATTTT. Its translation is CASSVRLLNTDTQYF.

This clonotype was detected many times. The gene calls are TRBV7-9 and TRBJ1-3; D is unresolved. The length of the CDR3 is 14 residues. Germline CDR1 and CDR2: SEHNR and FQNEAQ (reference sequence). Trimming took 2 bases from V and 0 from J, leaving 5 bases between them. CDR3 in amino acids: CASSLSVSGNTIYF. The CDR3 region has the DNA TGTGCCAGCAGCTTATCCGTCTCTGGAAACACCATATATTTT.

The CDR3 loop reads CAITLDRSSGLYF. As DNA, the CDR3 is TGTGCCATCACCTTGGACAGGTCTTCAGGACTGTATTTT. This rearrangement joins TRBV10-3 to TRBJ2-3; 7 bases match TRBD1. V trimming: 7 bases; J trimming: 14 bases; junction bases outside the gene matches: 15. The CDR3 loop spans 13 amino acids. Per germline, CDR1 ENHRY and CDR2 SYGVKD.

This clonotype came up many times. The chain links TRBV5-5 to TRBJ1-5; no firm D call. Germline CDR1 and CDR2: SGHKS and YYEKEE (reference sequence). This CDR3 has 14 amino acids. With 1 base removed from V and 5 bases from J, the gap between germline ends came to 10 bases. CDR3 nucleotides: TGTGCCAGCAGCTTGTCCGGACCTCATCAGCCCCAGCATTTT. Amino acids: CASSLSGPHQPQHF.

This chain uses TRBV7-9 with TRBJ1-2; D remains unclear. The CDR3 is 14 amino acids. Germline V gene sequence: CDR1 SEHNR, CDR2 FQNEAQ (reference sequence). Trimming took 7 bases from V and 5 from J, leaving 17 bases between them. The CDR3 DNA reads TGTGCCAGCACCCGAGGTGGAGCGGAATATGGCTACACCTTC. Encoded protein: CASTRGGAEYGYTF.